A selection of T cell receptor beta chains follows, all from one sample in a study of T cells in Graves' hyperthyroidism and ophthalmopathy. In TCRdb, the multiplex PCR reads were re-called with MiXCR into one record per CDR3 protein. The sample has fewer than 700,000 distinct CDR3 sequences, about a sixth seen once. The source material was blood. The source of these receptors is a woman aged 25 to 39 with Graves' hyperthyroidism. Each CDR3 is given with its conserved first and last residue. D genes are given only for firm matches. Not every row has a clone size; where given, it reads once, few, many or a size class.

V gene	D gene	J gene	clone size	CDR3 protein	CDR3 DNA
TRBV6-1	.	TRBJ2-5	many	CASSEEGSGRTVYQETQYF	TGTGCCAGCAGTGAAGAGGGAAGTGGCAGAACCGTGTACCAAGAGACCCAGTACTTC
TRBV29-1	TRBD1	TRBJ1-1	many	CSVHGTANTEAFF	TGCAGCGTCCACGGGACAGCGAACACTGAAGCTTTCTTT
TRBV19	.	TRBJ1-5	many	CASSAQGIGNQPQHF	TGTGCCAGCAGTGCCCAGGGGATAGGCAATCAGCCCCAGCATTTT
TRBV4-1	TRBD1	TRBJ2-1	many	CASSHPGGTGSNEQFF	TGCGCCAGCAGCCACCCAGGGGGGACAGGGAGCAATGAGCAGTTCTTC
TRBV9	TRBD1	TRBJ2-1	few	CASSVMGTGGDNEQFF	TGTGCCAGCAGCGTAATGGGGACAGGGGGGGACAATGAGCAGTTCTTC
TRBV20-1	.	TRBJ2-7	many	CSARMGRYEQYF	TGCAGTGCTAGAATGGGGCGCTACGAGCAGTACTTC
TRBV7-9	TRBD1	TRBJ1-2	few	CASSFGTGVDGYTF	TGTGCCAGCAGCTTCGGGACAGGCGTCGATGGCTACACCTTC
TRBV12-3/TRBV12-4	.	TRBJ2-1	many	CASSQPPRSEQFF	TGTGCCAGCAGTCAACCCCCCCGAAGTGAGCAGTTCTTC
TRBV3-1	.	TRBJ1-5	many	CASSQGRQGSMYQPQHF	TGTGCCAGCAGCCAAGGTAGGCAAGGCAGTATGTATCAGCCCCAGCATTTT
TRBV28	.	TRBJ2-7	few	CASSRRTARYEQYF	TGTGCCAGCAGTCGGCGGACAGCCCGCTACGAGCAGTACTTC
TRBV6-2/TRBV6-3	.	TRBJ1-1	few	CASSTIPENTEAFF	TGTGCCAGCAGCACGATCCCGGAGAACACTGAAGCTTTCTTT
TRBV6-2/TRBV6-3	TRBD1	TRBJ2-1	many	CASSRDRVNNEQFF	TGTGCCAGCAGCCGGGACAGGGTTAACAATGAGCAGTTCTTC
TRBV9	.	TRBJ2-7	few	CASSVAPGHSSYEQYF	TGTGCCAGCAGCGTAGCTCCGGGACATAGCTCCTACGAGCAGTACTTC
TRBV3-1	TRBD1	TRBJ1-5	few	CASSKGAGGSNQPQHF	TGTGCCAGCAGCAAGGGGGCAGGGGGAAGCAATCAGCCCCAGCATTTT
TRBV2	.	TRBJ2-7	many	CASTRDSSFYEQYF	TGTGCCAGCACCAGGGACTCCTCCTTCTACGAGCAGTACTTC
TRBV6-1	.	TRBJ1-4	few	CASSADSEKLFF	TGTGCCAGCAGTGCAGACAGTGAAAAACTGTTTTTT
TRBV2	.	TRBJ2-7	many	CASSDIGPGRYSYEQYF	TGTGCCAGCAGTGATATCGGCCCGGGACGGTACTCCTACGAGCAGTACTTC
TRBV7-2	.	TRBJ2-3	many	CASSLKGGGPVTDTQYF	TGTGCCAGCAGCTTAAAGGGGGGAGGGCCCGTCACAGATACGCAGTATTTT
TRBV20-1	.	TRBJ2-3	many	CSAPDQADTQYF	TGCAGTGCCCCGGACCAGGCAGATACGCAGTATTTT
TRBV7-9	TRBD1	TRBJ2-6	once	CASSPNRGPGANVLTF	TGTGCCAGCAGTCCAAACAGGGGGCCAGGGGCCAACGTCCTGACTTTC
TRBV7-2	TRBD2	TRBJ2-5	.	CASSLRLAGVEETQYF	TGTGCCAGCAGCTTGAGACTAGCGGGAGTAGAAGAGACCCAGTACTTC
TRBV18	.	TRBJ2-6	.	CASFLTGANVLTF	TGTGCCAGCTTCCTTACCGGGGCCAACGTCCTGACTTTC
TRBV5-1	TRBD2	TRBJ2-1	.	CASSLVSGSSHEQFF	TGCGCCAGCAGCTTGGTTAGCGGGAGTAGTCATGAGCAGTTCTTC
TRBV7-6	.	TRBJ2-1	few	CASRGGSEQFF	TGTGCCAGCAGGGGGGGAAGTGAGCAGTTCTTC
TRBV11-2	TRBD2	TRBJ2-5	many	CASSVRLAGGSETQYF	TGTGCCAGCAGCGTGAGACTAGCGGGAGGTAGCGAGACCCAGTACTTC
TRBV20-1	TRBD1	TRBJ2-7	many	CSATGQGTGEQYF	TGCAGTGCTACAGGACAGGGAACCGGCGAGCAGTACTTC
TRBV6-6	.	TRBJ2-7	many	CASSYNRLETAYEQYF	TGTGCCAGCAGTTACAACAGACTAGAGACTGCTTACGAGCAGTACTTC
TRBV18	.	TRBJ2-7	many	CASSPAGGEQYF	TGTGCCAGCTCACCAGCAGGAGGGGAGCAGTACTTC
TRBV9	TRBD2	TRBJ2-2	.	CASSVSSGRNTGELFF	TGTGCCAGCAGCGTTTCCAGCGGGAGAAACACCGGGGAGCTGTTTTTT
TRBV11-2	TRBD2	TRBJ2-3	many	CASSPGVAGVGDTQYF	TGTGCCAGCAGCCCCGGGGTAGCGGGAGTTGGGGATACGCAGTATTTT
TRBV7-2	.	TRBJ2-1	many	CASSLSPVASYEQFF	TGTGCCAGCAGCTTATCCCCGGTGGCGAGTTATGAGCAGTTCTTC
TRBV28	.	TRBJ1-2	many	CASCSPRGANYGYTF	TGTGCCAGCTGCTCTCCCCGGGGAGCTAACTATGGCTACACCTTC
TRBV29-1	.	TRBJ2-1	many	CSVEEGGRPYNEQFF	TGCAGCGTTGAAGAAGGGGGGAGACCCTACAATGAGCAGTTCTTC
TRBV5-4	TRBD2	TRBJ2-1	.	CASSLSYSGGSYNEQFF	TGTGCCAGCAGCTTGTCGTATAGCGGGGGCTCCTACAATGAGCAGTTCTTC
TRBV27	TRBD2	TRBJ2-7	few	CASSPTSGVTYEQYF	TGTGCCAGCAGCCCTACTAGCGGGGTAACCTACGAGCAGTACTTC
TRBV20-1	TRBD1	TRBJ2-5	many	CSADTGGQYF	TGCAGTGCAGATACAGGGGGTCAGTACTTC
TRBV7-9	.	TRBJ1-3	.	CASSLHLSSGNTIYF	TGTGCCAGCAGCCTACATTTGAGCTCTGGAAACACCATATATTTT
TRBV9	TRBD2	TRBJ2-7	.	CASSPPDPGTSGSFEQYF	TGTGCCAGCAGCCCCCCTGACCCCGGGACTAGCGGGAGTTTTGAGCAGTACTTC
TRBV6-1	TRBD1	TRBJ1-1	few	CASTWTGGLTEAFF	TGTGCCAGTACTTGGACAGGGGGTCTCACTGAAGCTTTCTTT
TRBV5-1	.	TRBJ1-1	few	CASSFGQPGNTEAFF	TGCGCCAGCAGCTTCGGTCAGCCCGGGAACACTGAAGCTTTCTTT
TRBV28	.	TRBJ2-5	many	CASSQPGQNLQETQYF	TGTGCCAGCAGTCAACCAGGACAGAACCTTCAAGAGACCCAGTACTTC
TRBV2	TRBD2	TRBJ2-1	many	CARRTSGSPANEQFF	TGTGCCAGGAGGACTAGCGGGAGCCCCGCGAATGAGCAGTTCTTC
TRBV20-1	.	TRBJ1-1	many	CSAHRAPNTEAFF	TGCAGTGCTCACAGGGCACCTAACACTGAAGCTTTCTTT